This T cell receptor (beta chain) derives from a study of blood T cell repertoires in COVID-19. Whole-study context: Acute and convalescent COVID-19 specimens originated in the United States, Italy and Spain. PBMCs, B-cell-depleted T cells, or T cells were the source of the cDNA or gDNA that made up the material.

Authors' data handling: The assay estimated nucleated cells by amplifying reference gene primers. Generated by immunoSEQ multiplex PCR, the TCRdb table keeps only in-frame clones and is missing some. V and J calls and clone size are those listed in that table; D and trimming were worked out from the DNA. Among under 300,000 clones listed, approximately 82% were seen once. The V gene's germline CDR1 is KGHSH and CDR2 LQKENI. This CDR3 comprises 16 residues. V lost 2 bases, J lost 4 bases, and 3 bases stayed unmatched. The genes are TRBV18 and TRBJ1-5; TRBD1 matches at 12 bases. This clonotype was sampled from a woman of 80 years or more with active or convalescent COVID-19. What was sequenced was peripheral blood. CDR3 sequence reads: CASSPGTGGRNQPQHF. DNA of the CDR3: TGTGCCAGCTCACCAGGGACAGGGGGCCGTAATCAGCCCCAGCATTTT. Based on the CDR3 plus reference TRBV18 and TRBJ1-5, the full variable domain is NAGVMQNPRHLVRRRGQEARLRCSPMKGHSHVYWYRQLPEEGLKFMVYLQKENIIDESGMPKERFSAEFPKEGPSILRIQQVVRGDSAAYFCASSPGTGGRNQPQHFGDGTRLSIL.